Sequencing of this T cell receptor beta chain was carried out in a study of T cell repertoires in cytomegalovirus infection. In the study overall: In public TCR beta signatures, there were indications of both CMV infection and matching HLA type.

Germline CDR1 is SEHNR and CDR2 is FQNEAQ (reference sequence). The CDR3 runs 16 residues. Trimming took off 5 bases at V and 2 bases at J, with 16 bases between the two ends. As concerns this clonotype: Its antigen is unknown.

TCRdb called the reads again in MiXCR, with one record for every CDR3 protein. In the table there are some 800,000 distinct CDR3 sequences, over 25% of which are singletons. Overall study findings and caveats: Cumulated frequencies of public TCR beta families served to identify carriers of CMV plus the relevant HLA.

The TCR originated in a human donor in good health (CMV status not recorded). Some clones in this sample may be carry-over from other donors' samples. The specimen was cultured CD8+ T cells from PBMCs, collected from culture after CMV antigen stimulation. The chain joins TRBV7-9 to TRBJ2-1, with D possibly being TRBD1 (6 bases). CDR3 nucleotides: TGTGCCAGCAGCCCCTCTATTCGGACAGCCTACAATGAGCAGTTCTTC. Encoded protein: CASSPSIRTAYNEQFF.